The clone carrying this T cell receptor (beta chain) has at least ten counts. Its antigen is unknown. Germline lookup yields CDR1 SGHKS and CDR2 YYEKEE (reference sequence). Trimming at V came to 2 bases and at J to 4 bases, leaving 6 bases not matched to a gene. CDR3 size: 16 residues. The source of the sample is a study of T cell repertoires in cytomegalovirus infection. Overall study context: Through public TCR beta signatures, both CMV infection and matching HLA type were indicated.

TCRdb reanalysed the reads using MiXCR and keeps one entry per CDR3 protein. Counted here are around 100,000 distinct CDR3 sequences, roughly two fifths occurring once; the ten biggest clones make up about two thirds. General observations from the study: Summed frequency of public TCR beta families distinguished CMV carriers with the relevant HLA. The ex vivo response was dominated by HLA-C-restricted CMV-specific TCR beta clonotypes.

This sequence originates from a human donor in good health (CMV status not recorded). Some clones in this sample may be carry-over from other donors' samples. This chain joins TRBV5-5 and TRBJ1-2; 12 positions match TRBD1. Sample: CD8+ T cells from cultured PBMCs, taken from culture after CMV antigen stimulation. The CDR3 nucleotides are TGTGCCAGCAGCTTCGGGGACAGGGGGCGCGCCTATGGCTACACCTTC. Its translation is CASSFGDRGRAYGYTF.